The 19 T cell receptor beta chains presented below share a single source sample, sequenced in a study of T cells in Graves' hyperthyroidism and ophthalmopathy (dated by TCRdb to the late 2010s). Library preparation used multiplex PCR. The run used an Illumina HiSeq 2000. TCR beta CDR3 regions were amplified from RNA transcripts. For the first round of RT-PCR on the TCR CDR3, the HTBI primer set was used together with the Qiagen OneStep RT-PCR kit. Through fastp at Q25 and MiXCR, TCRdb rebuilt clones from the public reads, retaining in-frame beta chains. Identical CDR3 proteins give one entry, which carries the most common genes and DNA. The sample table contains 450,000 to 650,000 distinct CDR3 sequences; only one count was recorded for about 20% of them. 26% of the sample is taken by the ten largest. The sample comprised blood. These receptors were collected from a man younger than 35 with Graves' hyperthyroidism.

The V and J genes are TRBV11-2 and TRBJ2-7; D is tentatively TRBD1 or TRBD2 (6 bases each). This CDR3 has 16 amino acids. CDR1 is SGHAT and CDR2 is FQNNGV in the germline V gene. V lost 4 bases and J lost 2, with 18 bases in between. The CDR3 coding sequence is TGTGCCAGCAGCTCTCCTAGGGGGGCTCTCCCCTACGAGCAGTACTTC. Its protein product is CASSSPRGALPYEQYF. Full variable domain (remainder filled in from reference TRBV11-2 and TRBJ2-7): EAGVAQSPRYKIIEKRQSVAFWCNPISGHATLYWYQQILGQGPKLLIQFQNNGVVDDSQLPKDRFSAERLKGVDSTLKIQPAKLEDSAVYLCASSSPRGALPYEQYFGPGTRLTVT.

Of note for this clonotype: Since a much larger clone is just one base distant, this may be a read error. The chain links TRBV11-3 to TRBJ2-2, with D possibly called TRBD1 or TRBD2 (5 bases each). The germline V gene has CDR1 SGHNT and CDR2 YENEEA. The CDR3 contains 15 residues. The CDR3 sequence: CASSLAAGNTGELCF. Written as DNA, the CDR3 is TGTGCCAGCAGCTTAGCGGCAGGGAACACCGGGGAGCTGTGTTTT.

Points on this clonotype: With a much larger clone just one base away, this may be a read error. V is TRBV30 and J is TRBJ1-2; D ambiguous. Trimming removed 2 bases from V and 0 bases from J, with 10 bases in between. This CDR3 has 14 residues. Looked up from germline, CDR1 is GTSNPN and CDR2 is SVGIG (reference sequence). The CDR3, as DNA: TGTGCCTGGAGTACAGTAAGAGCTAACTATGGCTACACCTTC. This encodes CAWSTVRANYGYTF.

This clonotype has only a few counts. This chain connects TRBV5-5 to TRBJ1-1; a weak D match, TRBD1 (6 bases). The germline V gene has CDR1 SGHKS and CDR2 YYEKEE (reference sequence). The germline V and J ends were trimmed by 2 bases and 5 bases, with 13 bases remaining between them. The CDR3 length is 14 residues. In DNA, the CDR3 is TGTGCCAGCAGCTTAGGGGCAGGGGTTACTGAAGCTTTCTTT. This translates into CASSLGAGVTEAFF.

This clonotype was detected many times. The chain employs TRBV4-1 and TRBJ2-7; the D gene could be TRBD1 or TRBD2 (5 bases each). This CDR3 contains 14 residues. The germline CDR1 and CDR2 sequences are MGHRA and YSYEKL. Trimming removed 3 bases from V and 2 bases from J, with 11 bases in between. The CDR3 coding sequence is TGCGCCAGCAGCCATCGGGACGGAACCTACGAGCAGTACTTC. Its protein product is CASSHRDGTYEQYF.

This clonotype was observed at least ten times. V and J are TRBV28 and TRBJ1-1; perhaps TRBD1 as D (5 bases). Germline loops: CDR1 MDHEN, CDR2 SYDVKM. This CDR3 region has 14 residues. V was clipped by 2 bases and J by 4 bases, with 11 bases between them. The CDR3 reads CASSLQDGGTEAFF. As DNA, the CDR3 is TGTGCCAGCAGTTTACAGGATGGGGGCACTGAAGCTTTCTTT.

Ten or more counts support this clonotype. The CDR3 nucleotides are TGTGCCAGCAGTCATGGGCCTCTATCCCCCTTGGAGGTGGCCCAGTACTTC. Translating it yields CASSHGPLSPLEVAQYF. V and J are TRBV12-3 or TRBV12-4 and TRBJ2-5, with a weak D call TRBD2 (5 bases). The CDR3 has 17 residues. With 5 bases removed from V and 9 bases from J, the gap between germline ends came to 28 bases.

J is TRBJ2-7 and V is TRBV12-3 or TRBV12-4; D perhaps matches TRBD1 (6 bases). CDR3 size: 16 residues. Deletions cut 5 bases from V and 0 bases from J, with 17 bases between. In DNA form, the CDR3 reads TGTGCCAGCAGTCGTAGGGGGACGGGGCTCTCCTACGAGCAGTACTTC. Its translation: CASSRRGTGLSYEQYF.

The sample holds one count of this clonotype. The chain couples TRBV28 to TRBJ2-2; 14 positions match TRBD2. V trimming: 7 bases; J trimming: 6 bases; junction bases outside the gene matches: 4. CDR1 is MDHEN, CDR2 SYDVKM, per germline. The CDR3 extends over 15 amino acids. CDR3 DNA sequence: TGTGCCAGCAAGGGACTAGCGGGAGTCTCCGGGGAGCTGTTTTTT. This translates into CASKGLAGVSGELFF. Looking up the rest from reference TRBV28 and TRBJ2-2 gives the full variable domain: DVKVTQSSRYLVKRTGEKVFLECVQDMDHENMFWYRQDPGLGLRLIYFSYDVKMKEKGDIPEGYSVSREKKERFSLILESASTNQTSMYLCASKGLAGVSGELFFGEGSRLTVL.

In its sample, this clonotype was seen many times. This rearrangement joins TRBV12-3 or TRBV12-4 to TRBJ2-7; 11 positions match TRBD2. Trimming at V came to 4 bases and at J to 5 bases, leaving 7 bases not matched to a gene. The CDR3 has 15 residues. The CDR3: CASSSRLAGGHEQYF. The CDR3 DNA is TGTGCCAGCAGTTCTCGTCTAGCGGGGGGCCACGAGCAGTACTTC.

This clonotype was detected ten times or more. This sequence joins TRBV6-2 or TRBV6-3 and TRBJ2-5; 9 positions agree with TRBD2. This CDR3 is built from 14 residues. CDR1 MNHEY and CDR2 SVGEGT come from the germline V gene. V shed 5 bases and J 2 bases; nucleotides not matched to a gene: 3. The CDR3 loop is CASSVAGVQETQYF. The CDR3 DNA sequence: TGTGCCAGCAGTGTAGCGGGGGTTCAAGAGACCCAGTACTTC.

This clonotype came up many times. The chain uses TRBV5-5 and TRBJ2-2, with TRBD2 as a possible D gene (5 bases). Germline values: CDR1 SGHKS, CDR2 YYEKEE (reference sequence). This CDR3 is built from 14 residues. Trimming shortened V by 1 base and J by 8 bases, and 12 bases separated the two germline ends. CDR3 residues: CASSLFSGSGELFF. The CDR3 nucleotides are TGTGCCAGCAGCTTGTTCTCGGGATCGGGGGAGCTGTTTTTT. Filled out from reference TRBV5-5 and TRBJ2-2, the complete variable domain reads DAGVTQSPTHLIKTRGQQVTLRCSPISGHKSVSWYQQVLGQGPQFIFQYYEKEERGRGNFPDRFSARQFPNYSSELNVNALLLGDSALYLCASSLFSGSGELFFGEGSRLTVL.

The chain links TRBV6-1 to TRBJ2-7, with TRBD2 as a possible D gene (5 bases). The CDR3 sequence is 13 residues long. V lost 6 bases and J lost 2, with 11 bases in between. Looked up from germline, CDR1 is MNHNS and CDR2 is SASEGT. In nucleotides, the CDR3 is TGTGCCAGCAGACCCCGGGATCCCTACGAGCAGTACTTC. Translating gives CASRPRDPYEQYF.

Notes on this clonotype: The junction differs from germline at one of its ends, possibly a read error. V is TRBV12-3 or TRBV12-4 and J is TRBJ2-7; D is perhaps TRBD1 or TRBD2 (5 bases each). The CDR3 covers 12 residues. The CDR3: CASHQGAGEKYF. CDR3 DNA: TGTGCCAGCCACCAAGGGGCGGGCGAGAAGTACTTC.

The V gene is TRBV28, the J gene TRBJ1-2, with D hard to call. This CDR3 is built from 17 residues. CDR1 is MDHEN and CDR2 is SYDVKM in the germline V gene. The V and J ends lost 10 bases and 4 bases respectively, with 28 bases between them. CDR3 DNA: TGTGCCACACTGACGGATAACTCACGCCCTCCCCCCTATGGCTACACCTTC. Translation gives CATLTDNSRPPPYGYTF.

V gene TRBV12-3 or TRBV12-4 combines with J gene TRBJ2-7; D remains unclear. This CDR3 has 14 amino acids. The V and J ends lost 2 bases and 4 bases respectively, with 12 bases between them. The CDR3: CASSLLDRRYEQYF. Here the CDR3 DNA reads TGTGCCAGCAGTTTATTGGACCGGCGGTACGAGCAGTACTTC.

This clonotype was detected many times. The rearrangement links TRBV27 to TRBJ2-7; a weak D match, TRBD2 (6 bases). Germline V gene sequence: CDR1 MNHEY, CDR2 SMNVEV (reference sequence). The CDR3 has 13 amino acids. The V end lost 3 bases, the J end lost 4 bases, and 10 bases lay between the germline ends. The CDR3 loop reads CASSFREKYEQYF. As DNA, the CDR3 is TGTGCCAGCAGTTTCCGGGAGAAATACGAGCAGTACTTC.

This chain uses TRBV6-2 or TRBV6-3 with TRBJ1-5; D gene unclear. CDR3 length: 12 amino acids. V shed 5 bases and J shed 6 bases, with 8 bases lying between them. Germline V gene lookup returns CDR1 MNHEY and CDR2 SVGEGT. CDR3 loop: CASSKGGQPQHF. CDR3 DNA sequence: TGTGCCAGCAGTAAGGGTGGTCAGCCCCAGCATTTT.

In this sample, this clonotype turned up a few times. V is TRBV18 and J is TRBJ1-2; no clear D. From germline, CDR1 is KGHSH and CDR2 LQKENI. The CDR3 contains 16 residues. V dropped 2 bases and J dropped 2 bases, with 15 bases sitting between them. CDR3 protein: CASSPKSPSHNYGYTF. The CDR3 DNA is TGTGCCAGCTCACCAAAGTCTCCGAGTCACAACTATGGCTACACCTTC.